The 30 T cell receptor beta chains below all came from one sample that was sequenced in a study of cytomegalovirus exposure and HLA in healthy donors. 13 Jbeta primers and 60 Vbeta primers were used for the PCR. The table came from immunoSEQ multiplex PCR; TCRdb's copy has only in-frame clones and leaves some out. The data show about 130,000 clones, roughly four fifths seen once. Sequencing used PBMCs. These receptors were obtained from a woman aged 45-65 years in good health and CMV-seronegative.

This chain connects TRBV30 to TRBJ2-7; TRBD2 might be the D (5 bases). With 2 bases removed from V and 0 bases from J, the gap between germline ends came to 14 bases. CDR1 is GTSNPN and CDR2 is SVGIG in the germline V gene (reference sequence). The CDR3 has 15 amino acids. As DNA, the CDR3 is TGTGCCTGGAGTCGGCGGGCAGCTGACTCCTACGAGCAGTACTTC. Protein product: CAWSRRAADSYEQYF.

The chain combines TRBV28 with TRBJ1-2; D ambiguous. CDR1 and CDR2 from the germline V gene are MDHEN and SYDVKM. This CDR3 is 15 amino acids long. Trimming removed 5 bases from V and 3 bases from J, with 16 bases in between. For the CDR3, the DNA is TGTGCCAGCAGTCCGATTGACTACGGGCACTATGGCTACACCTTC. Encoded protein: CASSPIDYGHYGYTF.

This clone showed up many times. The V gene is TRBV2, the J gene TRBJ2-7; 7 bases align to TRBD1. The trim removed 4 bases at V and 6 bases at J, leaving 6 bases unmatched. Germline-derived CDR1 and CDR2 are SNHLY and FYNNEI. There are 13 residues in the CDR3. CDR3 region: CASSGQAGGEQYF. DNA for the CDR3: TGTGCCAGCAGTGGCCAAGCAGGGGGCGAGCAGTACTTC.

The V and J genes are TRBV6-5 and TRBJ1-2, with a tentative D call TRBD1 (5 bases). This CDR3 is 15 amino acids long. CDR1 and CDR2 from the germline V gene are MNHEY and SVGAGI. V was shortened by 2 bases and J by 6 bases, with 16 bases between the two germline ends. DNA for the CDR3: TGTGCCAGCAGTTACGGTCTCGGGGGGAGTGATGGCTACACCTTC. Translated: CASSYGLGGSDGYTF.

The chain carries TRBV30 and TRBJ2-3; a possible D gene is TRBD1 (6 bases). Germline-derived CDR1 and CDR2 are GTSNPN and SVGIG (reference sequence). V was trimmed by 6 bases and J by 0 bases, leaving 13 bases between them. This CDR3 comprises 14 residues. The CDR3 sequence: CACLRGPSTDTQYF. The CDR3 DNA sequence: TGTGCCTGCCTCAGGGGACCCAGCACAGATACGCAGTATTTT.

V usage is TRBV5-6 and J usage is TRBJ2-2, with D possibly TRBD2 on 7 matching bases. Germline V lookup: CDR1 SGHDT, CDR2 YYEEEE. The V end lost 3 bases, the J end lost 4 bases, and 22 bases lay between the germline ends. The CDR3 runs to 18 residues. CDR3 bases: TGTGCCAGCAGCTGGAGGGTAGGGGGAGGGCCCGGCACCGGGGAGCTGTTTTTT. As protein: CASSWRVGGGPGTGELFF.

J is TRBJ1-2 and V is TRBV6-6, with 7 bases identical to TRBD1. The CDR3 spans 15 residues. V lost 2 bases to trimming and J lost 4 bases; unmatched junction nucleotides: 7. Germline V CDR1 and CDR2: MNHNY, SVGAGI (reference sequence). CDR3 residues: CASSYPKQGSYGYTF. The CDR3 bases are TGTGCCAGCAGTTACCCGAAACAGGGGAGCTATGGCTACACCTTC.

The rearrangement links TRBV29-1 to TRBJ2-5; a possible D gene is TRBD1 (7 bases). The last part of the DNA fits TRBJ2-7 better; the J call may be wrong. Germline V gives CDR1 SQVTM, CDR2 ANQGSEA. The CDR3 length is 12 residues. CDR3 bases: TGCAGCGTCGTAGGAGGGGGCTTCGAGCAGTACTTC. Translating it yields CSVVGGGFEQYF.

The V call is TRBV5-8, the J call TRBJ2-7, with 10 positions matching TRBD2. The germline V gene has CDR1 SGHTS and CDR2 YDEGEE. Germline trimming cut 0 bases from V and 3 bases from J; bases unmatched to any gene: 3. CDR3 length: 15 amino acids. The CDR3, as DNA: TGTGCCAGCAGCTTGGTACTAGCGGGGCACTACGAGCAGTACTTC. The encoded protein is CASSLVLAGHYEQYF.

Only one count was recorded for this clone. This sequence joins TRBV29-1 and TRBJ1-1; TRBD1 matches 7 bases. The CDR3 contains 10 residues. J was trimmed by 6 bases and V by 5 bases; bases with no gene match: 0. Looked up from germline, CDR1 is SQVTM and CDR2 is ANQGSEA. The DNA of the CDR3 is TGCAGCGTTCAGGGGGCTGAAGCTTTCTTT. Translation: CSVQGAEAFF.

The chain uses TRBV28 and TRBJ1-3; D remains ambiguous. From germline, CDR1 is MDHEN and CDR2 SYDVKM. V dropped 7 bases and J dropped 0 bases, with 10 bases sitting between them. The CDR3 covers 14 residues. The CDR3 region has the DNA TGTGCCAGCATCCCCGGAGGCTCTGGAAACACCATATATTTT. This sequence encodes CASIPGGSGNTIYF.

This rearrangement joins TRBV6-5 to TRBJ1-5; TRBD1 might be the D (6 bases). Germline loops: CDR1 MNHEY, CDR2 SVGAGI. Trimming removed 6 bases at V and 5 bases at J, with 11 bases between. The CDR3 is 13 residues long. CDR3 amino acids: CASSRDTDQPQHF. CDR3 DNA sequence: TGTGCCAGCAGCCGGGACACAGATCAGCCCCAGCATTTT.

This sequence joins TRBV28 and TRBJ2-2; TRBD1 aligns across 9 bases. The CDR3 is 15 residues long. The germline V gene has CDR1 MDHEN and CDR2 SYDVKM. V lost 5 bases and J lost 5; bases outside the gene matches: 6. The CDR3 here is CASSQRTGATGELFF. In nucleotides, the CDR3 is TGTGCCAGCAGTCAACGGACAGGGGCAACCGGGGAGCTGTTTTTT.

DNA of the CDR3: TGTGCCAGCAGCATGGACAGTAACTATGGCTACACCTTC. Encoded protein: CASSMDSNYGYTF. The chain has TRBV7-3 and TRBJ1-2, with D maybe TRBD1 (6 bases). There are 13 residues in the CDR3. Trimming cost V 5 bases and J 1 base, with 8 bases left between them. Germline V CDR1 and CDR2: SGHTA, FQGTGA.

The chain links TRBV6-4 to TRBJ2-6, with a weak D call TRBD1 (5 bases). Germline lookup yields CDR1 MRHNA and CDR2 SNTAGT. The CDR3 is 18 residues long. Trimming removed 0 bases from V and 0 bases from J, with 12 bases in between. The CDR3 sequence is CASSDSDRLVSGANVLTF. The CDR3 nucleotides are TGTGCCAGCAGTGACTCAGACAGACTCGTCTCTGGGGCCAACGTCCTGACTTTC.

The chain employs TRBV28 and TRBJ2-1; 7 nucleotides align to TRBD1. The CDR3 is 13 residues long. V shed 2 bases, J shed 11 bases, and the junction held 6 bases outside the gene matches. From germline, CDR1 is MDHEN and CDR2 SYDVKM. As DNA, the CDR3 is TGTGCCAGCAGTTTACATGGACAGGAGAAGCAGTTCTTC. Translation: CASSLHGQEKQFF. Based on the CDR3 plus reference TRBV28 and TRBJ2-1, the full variable domain is DVKVTQSSRYLVKRTGEKVFLECVQDMDHENMFWYRQDPGLGLRLIYFSYDVKMKEKGDIPEGYSVSREKKERFSLILESASTNQTSMYLCASSLHGQEKQFFGPGTRLTVL.

V is TRBV27 and J is TRBJ1-1, with 7 bases fitting TRBD1. The CDR3 runs 16 residues. Germline V lookup: CDR1 MNHEY, CDR2 SMNVEV (reference sequence). The ends lost 2 bases at V and 2 bases at J; junction bases unmatched: 8. CDR3 bases: TGTGCCAGCAGTTTAGGACAGGACCCTTCCAACACTGAAGCTTTCTTT. As protein: CASSLGQDPSNTEAFF.

The chain recombines TRBV4-3 with TRBJ2-1; TRBD1 aligns across 10 bases. The CDR3 contains 16 residues. Germline CDR1 LGHNA, CDR2 YSLEER. The ends lost 0 bases at V and 9 bases at J; junction bases unmatched: 8. This chain's CDR3 is CASSQDSRTGGREQFF. DNA for the CDR3: TGCGCCAGCAGCCAAGATTCGAGGACAGGGGGTCGTGAGCAGTTCTTC.

This clone was detected only a few times. This chain connects TRBV14 to TRBJ1-1; tentatively, D is TRBD1 (6 bases). The CDR3 has 12 residues. Germline V gives CDR1 SGHDN, CDR2 FVKESK. V lost 1 base, J lost 10 bases, and 10 bases lay in between. The CDR3 spells CASSQAQGRAFF. As DNA, the CDR3 is TGTGCCAGCAGCCAAGCCCAGGGGCGAGCTTTCTTT.

This chain connects TRBV25-1 to TRBJ2-1, with D hard to call. V lost 5 bases to trimming and J lost 3 bases, with 14 bases between them. CDR3 length equals 15 residues. CDR1 and CDR2 from the germline V gene are MGHDK and SYGVNS. This chain's CDR3 is CASSSARSFYNEQFF. DNA of the CDR3: TGTGCCAGCAGTTCCGCTAGATCGTTCTACAATGAGCAGTTCTTC. The entire variable domain, with the rest obtained from reference TRBV25-1 and TRBJ2-1, is as follows: EADIYQTPRYLVIGTGKKITLECSQTMGHDKMYWYQQDPGMELHLIHYSYGVNSTEKGDLSSESTVSRIRTEHFPLTLESARPSHTSQYLCASSSARSFYNEQFFGPGTRLTVL.

The rearrangement joins TRBV7-8 to TRBJ2-1, with 10 bases matching TRBD2. Germline assignment: CDR1 SGHVS and CDR2 FQNEAQ. The CDR3 spans 15 residues. V shed 4 bases, J shed 7 bases, and the junction held 7 bases outside the gene matches. The CDR3 here is CASSYRTSGSNEQFF. CDR3 DNA sequence: TGTGCCAGCAGCTATCGGACTAGCGGATCTAATGAGCAGTTCTTC.

V usage is TRBV25-1 and J usage is TRBJ1-2; tentatively, D is TRBD1 (5 bases). The CDR3 runs 13 residues. Trimming removed 5 bases at V and 3 bases at J, with 10 bases between. CDR1 MGHDK and CDR2 SYGVNS come from the germline V gene. The CDR3: CASSYRRDYGYTF. The CDR3 DNA sequence: TGTGCCAGCAGTTATCGCAGGGACTATGGCTACACCTTC.

The genes are TRBV19 and TRBJ1-5; D is ambiguous. The V and J ends lost 3 bases and 4 bases respectively, with 13 bases between them. CDR1 and CDR2 (germline): LNHDA, SQIVND (reference sequence). This CDR3 comprises 15 residues. The CDR3 is CASSIGSDTNQPQHF. CDR3 DNA sequence: TGTGCCAGTAGTATCGGGTCAGATACGAATCAGCCCCAGCATTTT. The variable domain in full, completed from reference TRBV19 and TRBJ1-5, reads DGGITQSPKYLFRKEGQNVTLSCEQNLNHDAMYWYRQDPGQGLRLIYYSQIVNDFQKGDIAEGYSVSREKKESFPLTVTSAQKNPTAFYLCASSIGSDTNQPQHFGDGTRLSIL.

The CDR3 coding sequence is TGCGCCAGCAGCTGGAGGGAGGGCCGGAGCACAGATACGCAGTATTTT. It yields the protein CASSWREGRSTDTQYF. The chain combines TRBV5-1 with TRBJ2-3; TRBD2 aligns across 7 bases. Germline CDR1 SGHRS, CDR2 YFSETQ. The V gene end was trimmed by 3 bases and the J gene end by 0 bases; junction bases not matched to a gene: 7. The CDR3 is 16 amino acids. The full variable domain, in which reference TRBV5-1 and TRBJ2-3 provide the parts outside the CDR3, is KAGVTQTPRYLIKTRGQQVTLSCSPISGHRSVSWYQQTPGQGLQFLFEYFSETQRNKGNFPGRFSGRQFSNSRSEMNVSTLELGDSALYLCASSWREGRSTDTQYFGPGTRLTVL.

This sequence joins TRBV6-1 and TRBJ2-5; tentative D call: TRBD2 (6 bases). Germline V gene data show CDR1 as MNHNS and CDR2 as SASEGT. The CDR3 contains 13 residues. V shed 6 bases and J shed 2 bases, with 10 bases lying between them. Written as DNA, the CDR3 is TGTGCCAGCAGCGGCGGGGTTCAAGAGACCCAGTACTTC. Translating it yields CASSGGVQETQYF.

The rearrangement uses TRBV18 and TRBJ2-3, with 9 bases matching TRBD1. The CDR3 has 17 residues. Germline lookup yields CDR1 KGHSH and CDR2 LQKENI. The ends lost 2 bases at V and 2 bases at J; junction bases unmatched: 8. The CDR3 sequence: CASSPWGQGLHTDTQYF. CDR3 bases: TGTGCCAGCTCACCATGGGGACAGGGACTCCACACAGATACGCAGTATTTT.

The chain carries TRBV11-1 and TRBJ1-1; maybe TRBD1 (5 bases). The CDR3 has 12 amino acids. V was shortened by 3 bases and J by 6 bases, with 8 bases between the two germline ends. Germline V gene lookup returns CDR1 SGHAT and CDR2 FQDESV (reference sequence). Here the CDR3 DNA reads TGTGCCAGCAGCTTTCAGGGTCCTGAAGCTTTCTTT. It translates to CASSFQGPEAFF.

The V call is TRBV5-6, the J call TRBJ1-5; D is unresolved. The CDR3 loop spans 13 amino acids. The germline gives CDR1 SGHDT, CDR2 YYEEEE. Trimming stripped 3 bases from V and 5 bases from J, with 9 bases between. CDR3 amino acids: CASSSLAHQPQHF. In nucleotides, the CDR3 is TGTGCCAGCAGCTCCCTGGCCCATCAGCCCCAGCATTTT. The full variable domain, with the rest looked up from reference TRBV5-6 and TRBJ1-5, is DAGVTQSPTHLIKTRGQQVTLRCSPKSGHDTVSWYQQALGQGPQFIFQYYEEEERQRGNFPDRFSGHQFPNYSSELNVNALLLGDSALYLCASSSLAHQPQHFGDGTRLSIL.

The chain has TRBV5-1 and TRBJ2-3; a weak D match, TRBD2 (5 bases). V gave up 1 base and J gave up 1 base, with 10 bases separating them. The CDR3 contains 15 residues. Germline V CDR1 and CDR2: SGHRS, YFSETQ. The CDR3 nucleotides are TGCGCCAGCAGCTTGAGCCTAGCCCGCACAGATACGCAGTATTTT. It codes for CASSLSLARTDTQYF.

The chain recombines TRBV4-1 with TRBJ1-4; 11 bases are shared with TRBD1. Trimming took 1 base from V and 7 from J; bases not matched to a gene: 5. The CDR3 runs 16 residues. Germline lookup yields CDR1 MGHRA and CDR2 YSYEKL. Written as DNA, the CDR3 is TGCGCCAGCAGCCAAGGGGGGGGACAGGGGGGTGAAAAACTGTTTTTT. Its protein product is CASSQGGGQGGEKLFF.